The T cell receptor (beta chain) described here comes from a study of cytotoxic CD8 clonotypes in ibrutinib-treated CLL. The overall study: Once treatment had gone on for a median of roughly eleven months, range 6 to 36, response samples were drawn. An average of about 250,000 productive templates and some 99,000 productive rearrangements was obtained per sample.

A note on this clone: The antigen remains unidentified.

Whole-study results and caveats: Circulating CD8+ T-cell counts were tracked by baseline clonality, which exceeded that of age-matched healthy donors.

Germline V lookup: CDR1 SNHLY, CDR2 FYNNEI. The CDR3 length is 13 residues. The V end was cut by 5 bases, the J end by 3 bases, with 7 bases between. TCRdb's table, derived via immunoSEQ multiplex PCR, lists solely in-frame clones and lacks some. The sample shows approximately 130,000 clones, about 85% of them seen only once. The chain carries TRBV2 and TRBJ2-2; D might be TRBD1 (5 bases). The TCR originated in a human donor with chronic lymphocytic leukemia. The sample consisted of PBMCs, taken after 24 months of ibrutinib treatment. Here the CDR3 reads CASSRQYTGELFF. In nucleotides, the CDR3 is TGTGCCAGCAGTCGACAGTACACCGGGGAGCTGTTTTTT.